This T cell receptor beta chain was identified in a study of cytomegalovirus exposure and HLA in healthy donors. PCR primers comprised 60 Vbeta and 13 Jbeta primers. The method was immunoSEQ multiplex PCR; TCRdb's version includes in-frame clones alone and lacks a portion of them. The data hold about 160,000 clones, with over 70% observed a single time. The TCR originated in a male donor in good health and CMV-seropositive. The sample was PBMCs.

The CDR3 nucleotides are TGTGCCAGCAGCTTAGAGAGGGTGGGGGGAGTAGATACGCAGTATTTT. This sequence encodes CASSLERVGGVDTQYF. This chain links TRBV11-2 with TRBJ2-3; tentatively, D is TRBD2 (6 bases). The CDR3 sequence is 16 residues long. Germline V gene data show CDR1 as SGHAT and CDR2 as FQNNGV. Between the trimmed V and J ends, which lost 0 bases and 5 bases, there was a span of 15 bases.